This entry features one TCR beta chain sequence. The data derive from a study of blood T cell repertoires in COVID-19. Looking at the study overall: COVID-19 samples, acute and convalescent, were from the United States, Italy and Spain.

V trimming: 0 bases; J trimming: 6 bases; junction bases outside the gene matches: 3. The CDR3 contains 14 residues. CDR1 SGHKS and CDR2 YYEKEE come from the germline V gene (reference sequence). As processed by the authors: Reference gene primer amplification in the assay estimated nucleated cell counts. The data were produced by immunoSEQ multiplex PCR, yet TCRdb's version contains in-frame clones alone and is incomplete. That table furnishes V, J and clone size, whereas the DNA furnished D and trimming. The sample holds 250,000 to 300,000 clones, approximately 86% seen once. V gene TRBV5-5 combines with J gene TRBJ1-5; TRBD1 matches at 7 bases. Sequencing was carried out using peripheral blood. This TCR derives from a woman between 65 and 79 years old with COVID-19, enrolled during active disease. The CDR3 DNA follows: TGTGCCAGCAGCTTGGGAGGGGGCACTCAGCCCCAGCATTTT. This translates into CASSLGGGTQPQHF.